These 26 T cell receptor beta chains originate from one sample sequenced in a study of blood T cell repertoires in COVID-19. Profiled with immunoSEQ multiplex PCR; TCRdb holds only in-frame clones, not every one. The table has more than 80,000 clones, 75% to 90% seen once. The specimen sequenced was peripheral blood. Receptors were obtained from a human donor with active COVID-19. The donor label of this sample is uncertain.

The chain recombines TRBV9 with TRBJ2-1; TRBD2 matches at 10 bases. In germline, CDR1 is SGDLS, CDR2 YYNGEE. This CDR3 spans 19 amino acids. Trimming removed 2 bases from V and 0 bases from J; junction bases left unmatched: 11. The chain's CDR3 is CASSVDPSGGLSSYNEQFF. CDR3 sequence (DNA): TGTGCCAGCAGCGTTGACCCTAGCGGGGGACTAAGCTCCTACAATGAGCAGTTCTTC.

The rearrangement links TRBV5-1 to TRBJ1-4; 7 bases fit TRBD1. The junction had 11 bases not matched to a gene; V was cut back by 4 bases and J by 8 bases. The CDR3 is made up of 15 amino acids. Germline V lookup: CDR1 SGHRS, CDR2 YFSETQ. The CDR3 reads CASSISDRAGEKLFF. The CDR3 DNA reads TGCGCCAGCAGCATAAGCGACAGGGCTGGAGAAAAACTGTTTTTT.

Only a few counts were recorded for this clone. The CDR3 nucleotides are TGTGCCAGCAGCCATCAGGGCCGCTCCTACAATGAGCAGTTCTTC. This translates into CASSHQGRSYNEQFF. The chain links TRBV4-2 to TRBJ2-1; a weak D match, TRBD1 (5 bases). V dropped 3 bases and J dropped 0 bases, with 9 bases sitting between them. CDR1 is LGHNA, CDR2 YNFKEQ, per germline. The CDR3 is 15 residues long.

A single count supports this clone. The chain links TRBV4-3 to TRBJ2-5; TRBD2 agrees at 9 bases. With V trimmed by 3 bases and J by 5 bases, 10 bases remained unmatched. The CDR3 is 16 residues long. CDR1 is LGHNA and CDR2 is YSLEER in the germline V gene. CDR3 sequence: CASSQGELAGVETQYF. CDR3 bases: TGCGCCAGCAGCCAGGGCGAACTAGCGGGTGTTGAGACCCAGTACTTC.

The chain is built from TRBV6-1 and TRBJ1-4, with D tentatively TRBD1 (5 bases). CDR1 is MNHNS and CDR2 is SASEGT in the germline V gene. Between the trimmed V and J ends, which lost 2 bases and 10 bases, there was a span of 17 bases. This CDR3 comprises 15 residues. Here the CDR3 reads CASSERLGEAGKLFF. CDR3 bases: TGTGCCAGCAGTGAAAGGTTGGGGGAAGCGGGAAAACTGTTTTTT.

The V and J genes are TRBV7-8 and TRBJ2-7; D is possibly TRBD2 (6 bases). Trimming cost V 5 bases and J 5 bases, with 25 bases left between them. The CDR3 spans 17 residues. Germline V gene data show CDR1 as SGHVS and CDR2 as FQNEAQ. The CDR3 nucleotides are TGTGCCAGCAGCATTGGGCGGGTTAGGGACTCCTCTCACGAGCAGTACTTC. It translates to CASSIGRVRDSSHEQYF.

The rearrangement uses TRBV5-4 and TRBJ2-7; the D gene is possibly TRBD2 (6 bases). Trimming stripped 2 bases from V and 0 bases from J, with 12 bases between. CDR1 and CDR2 (germline): SGHNT, YYREEE (reference sequence). The CDR3 runs to 15 residues. The CDR3 DNA is TGTGCCAGCAGCTTAGGAAGGGAGGCCTCCTACGAGCAGTACTTC. Translating gives CASSLGREASYEQYF. Supplemented by reference TRBV5-4 and TRBJ2-7, the full variable domain reads ETGVTQSPTHLIKTRGQQVTLRCSSQSGHNTVSWYQQALGQGPQFIFQYYREEENGRGNFPPRFSGLQFPNYSSELNVNALELDDSALYLCASSLGREASYEQYFGPGTRLTVT.

The DNA for the CDR3 is TGTGCCTGGAGCCCAGGGAATGCATACAATGAGCAGTTCTTC. Residues: CAWSPGNAYNEQFF. The chain combines TRBV30 with TRBJ2-1; a weak D match, TRBD1 (5 bases). Germline CDR1 reads GTSNPN; CDR2 reads SVGIG (reference sequence). The CDR3 contains 14 residues. The V end lost 3 bases, the J end lost 4 bases, and 13 bases lay between the germline ends.

The CDR3: CASSAGTDTGELFF. In DNA, the CDR3 is TGTGCCAGCAGCGCCGGGACAGACACCGGGGAGCTGTTTTTT. The chain joins TRBV6-2 or TRBV6-3 to TRBJ2-2; 7 bases match TRBD1. J was trimmed by 3 bases and V by 6 bases; bases with no gene match: 4. The V gene's germline CDR1 is MNHEY and CDR2 SVGEGT. There are 14 residues in the CDR3.

This rearrangement joins TRBV7-2 to TRBJ1-2; D is ambiguous. CDR3 length: 13 residues. Germline V lookup: CDR1 SGHTA, CDR2 FQGNSA. V was pared by 3 bases and J by 5 bases, with 10 bases between. This CDR3 reads CASSFGVQYGYTF. Written as DNA, the CDR3 is TGTGCCAGCAGCTTCGGGGTTCAATATGGCTACACCTTC.

The chain joins TRBV11-2 to TRBJ1-5; D gene uncertain. Trimming stripped 4 bases from V and 6 bases from J, with 22 bases between. The CDR3 runs to 17 residues. Germline CDR1 and CDR2: SGHAT and FQNNGV. CDR3 sequence: CASSSEGGVWDGQPQHF. CDR3 sequence (DNA): TGTGCCAGCAGCTCAGAAGGAGGCGTGTGGGATGGTCAGCCCCAGCATTTT.

The chain is built from TRBV5-8 and TRBJ2-2; TRBD1 aligns across 8 bases. After removal of 2 bases from V and 0 bases from J, the junction contained 3 bases not matched to a gene. This CDR3 is built from 16 residues. The germline CDR1 and CDR2 sequences are SGHTS and YDEGEE. The CDR3 loop reads CASSFWTGPNTGELFF. Written as DNA, the CDR3 is TGTGCCAGCAGCTTCTGGACAGGGCCGAACACCGGGGAGCTGTTTTTT.

Concerning this clone: Without the conserved terminal phenylalanine or tryptophan, this CDR3 likely stems from a read error. The DNA is omitted, as the CDR3 cannot be located on it reliably, and the CDR3 follows TCRdb's listing. This chain uses TRBV11-3 with TRBJ1-4; TRBD1, as called in the table, went unchecked against the DNA. Germline lookup yields CDR1 SGHNT and CDR2 YENEEA. Termini included, the CDR3 measures 8 amino acids. CDR3 sequence: CASSGCRA.

This chain connects TRBV4-3 to TRBJ1-3, with D uncertain. The CDR3 contains 15 residues. The germline V gene has CDR1 LGHNA and CDR2 YSLEER. V was shortened by 0 bases and J by 2 bases, with 8 bases between the two germline ends. The CDR3: CASSQDRGTGNTIYF. In nucleotides, the CDR3 is TGCGCCAGCAGCCAAGATAGAGGGACTGGAAACACCATATATTTT.

The genes are TRBV7-2 and TRBJ1-6; D possibly corresponds to TRBD1 (6 bases). Germline-derived CDR1 and CDR2 are SGHTA and FQGNSA. The CDR3 sequence is 16 residues long. Trimming removed 1 base from V and 10 bases from J, with 17 bases in between. This CDR3 is CASSLGQAGVRSPLHF. The CDR3 coding sequence is TGTGCCAGCAGCTTAGGGCAGGCAGGGGTGAGGTCACCCCTCCACTTT.

The chain is built from TRBV27 and TRBJ1-5; no firm D call. This CDR3 spans 13 amino acids. V lost 0 bases and J lost 11, with 11 bases in between. Germline V gives CDR1 MNHEY, CDR2 SMNVEV (reference sequence). Here the CDR3 reads CASSLSAGRSQHF. CDR3 in DNA: TGTGCCAGCAGTTTATCGGCGGGCAGGTCCCAGCATTTT.

V and J are TRBV2 and TRBJ1-6; 7 bases match TRBD1. The CDR3 extends over 16 amino acids. J gave up 5 bases and V 7 bases, and 11 bases lay outside the gene matches. Germline V CDR1 and CDR2: SNHLY, FYNNEI. In DNA, the CDR3 is TGTGCCAGCACCAGATACCAGGGACAGAATAATTCACCCCTCCACTTT. Encoded protein: CASTRYQGQNNSPLHF. Together with reference TRBV2 and TRBJ1-6, the CDR3 gives the full variable domain: EPEVTQTPSHQVTQMGQEVILRCVPISNHLYFYWYRQILGQKVEFLVSFYNNEISEKSEIFDDQFSVERPDGSNFTLKIRSTKLEDSAMYFCASTRYQGQNNSPLHFGNGTRLTVT.

The chain recombines TRBV6-6 with TRBJ1-5, with a tentative D call TRBD1 (5 bases). CDR1 is MNHNY, CDR2 SVGAGI, per germline (reference sequence). This CDR3 comprises 15 residues. V dropped 4 bases and J dropped 2 bases, with 12 bases sitting between them. The CDR3 sequence: CASSFPGVGNQPQHF. CDR3 DNA: TGTGCCAGCAGTTTCCCGGGGGTAGGCAATCAGCCCCAGCATTTT.

The CDR3 reads CASSLATGGFYNEQFF. CDR3 DNA sequence: TGCGCCAGCAGCCTAGCGACAGGGGGTTTTTACAATGAGCAGTTCTTC. The V call is TRBV4-3, the J call TRBJ2-1, with TRBD1 matching 9 bases. V was clipped by 4 bases and J by 4 bases; unmatched bases: 8. The CDR3 loop spans 16 amino acids. Per germline, CDR1 LGHNA and CDR2 YSLEER.

The DNA of the CDR3 is TGTGCCAGCAGCTTAGGCCCACAGAATTCACCCCTCCACTTT. This gives the protein CASSLGPQNSPLHF. The V and J genes are TRBV7-2 and TRBJ1-6; D unclear. Germline V gene data show CDR1 as SGHTA and CDR2 as FQGNSA. This CDR3 has 14 residues. Trimming shortened V by 1 base and J by 7 bases, and 8 bases separated the two germline ends.

The gene calls are TRBV10-1 and TRBJ1-5; D is unresolved. The CDR3 spans 15 residues. The germline V gene has CDR1 WNHNN and CDR2 SYGVQD (reference sequence). The ends were cut back, 4 bases at V and 1 base at J, with 11 bases in the middle. CDR3 in DNA: TGCGCCAGCAGTGGACAAGGAACGAGCAATCAGCCCCAGCATTTT. Residues: CASSGQGTSNQPQHF.

V is TRBV6-4 and J is TRBJ2-2; the D is unclear. The CDR3 covers 13 residues. CDR1 and CDR2 (germline): MRHNA, SNTAGT. The V gene lost 0 bases and the J gene lost 7 bases, with 6 bases spanning the gap. For the CDR3, the DNA is TGTGCCAGCAGTGACTCTAGAGGCGGGGAGCTGTTTTTT. Its translation is CASSDSRGGELFF.

The chain combines TRBV29-1 with TRBJ2-5; D is unresolved. This CDR3 has 13 amino acids. The germline V gene has CDR1 SQVTM and CDR2 ANQGSEA. Trimming took off 1 base at V and 4 bases at J, with 10 bases between the two ends. The chain's CDR3 is CSVEVVAGETQYF. In nucleotides, the CDR3 is TGCAGCGTTGAAGTGGTCGCAGGAGAGACCCAGTACTTC. The complete variable domain, with remaining parts taken from reference TRBV29-1 and TRBJ2-5, reads SAVISQKPSRDICQRGTSLTIQCQVDSQVTMMFWYRQQPGQSLTLIATANQGSEATYESGFVIDKFPISRPNLTFSTLTVSNMSPEDSSIYLCSVEVVAGETQYFGPGTRLLVL.

The genes are TRBV28 and TRBJ2-3; 8 positions match TRBD2. The V segment lost 4 bases and the J segment 0 bases; nucleotides outside the gene matches: 6. Looked up from germline, CDR1 is MDHEN and CDR2 is SYDVKM. The CDR3 loop spans 16 amino acids. As DNA, the CDR3 is TGTGCCAGCAGTTACCTGCGGGGGGCTAGCACAGATACGCAGTATTTT. Protein: CASSYLRGASTDTQYF.

The V call is TRBV19, the J call TRBJ2-7; 7 bases line up with TRBD1. With V trimmed by 6 bases and J by 0 bases, 8 bases remained unmatched. This CDR3 is 15 amino acids long. Germline V gene data show CDR1 as LNHDA and CDR2 as SQIVND (reference sequence). As DNA, the CDR3 is TGTGCCAGTAGCACCGGGACAGCTAACTCCTACGAGCAGTACTTC. It yields the protein CASSTGTANSYEQYF.

This clone was recorded once. This chain uses TRBV7-6 with TRBJ2-2; possibly TRBD1 for D (7 bases). With 5 bases removed from V and 2 bases from J, the gap between germline ends came to 21 bases. This CDR3 region has 18 residues. Germline loops: CDR1 SGHVS, CDR2 FNYEAQ. Written as DNA, the CDR3 is TGTGCCAGCAGCCCGGGGGCCCACGGGACAGTTAACACCGGGGAGCTGTTTTTT. Protein: CASSPGAHGTVNTGELFF.